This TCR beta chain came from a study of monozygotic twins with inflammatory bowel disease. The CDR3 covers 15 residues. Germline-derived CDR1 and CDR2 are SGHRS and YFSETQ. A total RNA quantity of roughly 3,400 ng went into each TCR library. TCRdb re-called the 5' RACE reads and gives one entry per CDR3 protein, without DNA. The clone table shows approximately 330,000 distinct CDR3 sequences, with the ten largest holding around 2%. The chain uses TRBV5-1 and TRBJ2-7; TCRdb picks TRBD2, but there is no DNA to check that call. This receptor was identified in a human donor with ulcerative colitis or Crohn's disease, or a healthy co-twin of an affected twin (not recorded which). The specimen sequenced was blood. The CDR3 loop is CASSLSTAGGSEQYF.